This entry concerns a single T cell receptor (beta chain). Its antigen is still unknown. This sample is part of a study of yellow fever vaccine responses in identical twins. V lost 3 bases, J lost 4 bases, and 8 bases stayed unmatched. CDR1 and CDR2 from the germline V gene are MGHRA and YSYEKL. The CDR3 extends over 15 amino acids. Broader study findings: Twins reportedly appeared to share part of their vaccine T cell response while keeping part individual.

One entry per CDR3 protein results from TCRdb running MiXCR on the RT-PCR reads. The data show approximately 10,000 distinct CDR3 sequences, around 77% seen once. The sequence was obtained from a woman aged 18 to 35 who received the yellow fever vaccine. V and J are TRBV4-1 and TRBJ2-7, with TRBD2 matching 8 bases. Specimen: T cells from blood (PBMCs), unsorted or a sorted subset (not recorded which), collected before or after yellow fever vaccination (not recorded which). CDR3 nucleotide sequence: TGCGCCAGCAGCCAGACCAGCGGGAGTGGGTACGAGCAGTACTTC. This sequence encodes CASSQTSGSGYEQYF.